The 10 T cell receptor beta chains listed next were all sequenced from one sample in a study of molecular identifiers for immune sequencing clone quantification. From the PCR reads, TCRdb called clonotypes with MiXCR, one entry per CDR3 protein. The data hold more than 95,000 distinct CDR3 sequences, with 20% to 25% observed a single time. The sample consisted of naive CD8+ T cells from blood, with Jurkat cell RNA spiked in. Regarding subset: FACS-sorted CD8+CD4-CCR7+CD45RA+ naive T cells. The receptors shown here come from a human donor in good health. Some libraries in this study had Jurkat cell RNA spiked in.

This clonotype came up a few times. V usage is TRBV4-2 and J usage is TRBJ1-1; 9 positions match TRBD1. Germline assignment: CDR1 LGHNA and CDR2 YNFKEQ. V was clipped by 2 bases and J by 4 bases; unmatched bases: 8. The length of the CDR3 is 16 residues. The CDR3 loop reads CASSQPRQGGSTEAFF. The CDR3 region has the DNA TGTGCCAGCAGCCAACCAAGACAGGGGGGGAGCACTGAAGCTTTCTTT.

This chain joins TRBV6-5 and TRBJ2-7; D unresolved. V dropped 0 bases and J dropped 0 bases, with 6 bases sitting between them. Germline CDR1 is MNHEY and CDR2 is SVGAGI. CDR3 length: 14 residues. CDR3: CASSYSHGSYEQYF. CDR3 coding DNA: TGTGCCAGCAGTTACTCACATGGCTCCTACGAGCAGTACTTC.

This clonotype was detected many times. The CDR3 DNA follows: TGTGCCAGCAGCTTAACTAGCGGGGCCAACACCGGGGAGCTGTTTTTT. Its protein product is CASSLTSGANTGELFF. V gene TRBV7-9 combines with J gene TRBJ2-2; 10 bases match TRBD2. The CDR3 is 16 amino acids. Germline V lookup: CDR1 SEHNR, CDR2 FQNEAQ (reference sequence). V lost 2 bases, J lost 2 bases, and 2 bases stayed unmatched.

In its sample, this clonotype was seen a few times. The chain employs TRBV28 and TRBJ2-1; TRBD1 aligns across 8 bases. CDR3 length: 14 amino acids. Germline lookup yields CDR1 MDHEN and CDR2 SYDVKM. Trimming at V came to 4 bases and at J to 8 bases, leaving 7 bases not matched to a gene. The CDR3 reads CASSSQGALDEQFF. DNA of the CDR3: TGTGCCAGCAGTTCCCAGGGGGCGCTTGATGAGCAGTTCTTC.

Ten or more counts support this clonotype. This chain connects TRBV20-1 to TRBJ2-3; possible D gene TRBD1, 5 bases. Germline-derived CDR1 and CDR2 are DFQATT and SNEGSKA (reference sequence). This CDR3 region has 12 residues. V lost 3 bases to trimming and J lost 5 bases, with 9 bases between them. CDR3 residues: CSARDIGDTQYF. For the CDR3, the DNA is TGCAGTGCTAGGGACATCGGAGATACGCAGTATTTT.

To note about this clonotype: With a much larger clone just one base away, this may be a read error. The rearrangement joins TRBV30 to TRBJ1-4; D call uncertain. This CDR3 has 15 amino acids. Trimming took off 3 bases at V and 10 bases at J, with 21 bases between the two ends. CDR1 and CDR2 (germline): GTSNPN, SVGIG (reference sequence). The CDR3 sequence: CAWRYLTHSYAKLFF. As DNA, the CDR3 is TGTGCCTGGAGGTACTTGACTCACTCGTATGCAAAACTGTTTTTT.

Many counts were recorded for this clonotype. The V call is TRBV19, the J call TRBJ1-5; 8 positions agree with TRBD1. The CDR3 is 13 residues long. Germline V lookup: CDR1 LNHDA, CDR2 SQIVND (reference sequence). Trimming cost V 10 bases and J 6 bases; bases outside gene matches: 8. The CDR3 DNA reads TGTGCCACAGGACAGGGTTTCGGTCAGCCCCAGCATTTT. Its translation is CATGQGFGQPQHF.

This clonotype came up many times. The gene calls are TRBV12-3 or TRBV12-4 and TRBJ1-1; the D gene is possibly TRBD1 (5 bases). CDR3 size: 11 residues. V lost 4 bases and J lost 6, with 6 bases in between. The CDR3 coding sequence is TGTGCCAGCAGTTCAGGGTCTGAAGCTTTCTTT. It specifies CASSSGSEAFF.

This clonotype has just a few counts. A read error is possible here, since a much larger clone lies one base away. This chain connects TRBV27 to TRBJ2-7; the match to TRBD1 covers 8 bases. V lost 1 base and J lost 9; bases outside the gene matches: 11. The CDR3 sequence is 15 residues long. In germline, CDR1 is MNHEY, CDR2 SMNVEV (reference sequence). CDR3 loop: CASSLLGTGGNGQYF. The DNA of the CDR3 is TGTGCCAGCAGTTTATTAGGTACAGGGGGTAACGGGCAGTACTTC.

This clonotype was recorded a few times. V and J are TRBV6-5 and TRBJ2-1, with D perhaps matching TRBD1 (6 bases). V lost 6 bases and J 2 bases, leaving 14 bases between the germline ends. Germline V gene lookup returns CDR1 MNHEY and CDR2 SVGAGI. The CDR3 contains 15 residues. The CDR3 reads CASSPGAPTYNEQFF. CDR3 coding DNA: TGTGCCAGCAGCCCAGGGGCCCCCACCTACAATGAGCAGTTCTTC.